Each of the 30 T cell receptor beta chains below was sequenced from the same sample in a study of T cell responses to AZD1222 COVID-19 vaccine. Method: immunoSEQ multiplex PCR; TCRdb's copy keeps in-frame clones and lacks some. The sample holds over 150,000 clones, over 80% seen once. The input for sequencing was peripheral blood, taken 28 days after the second dose of the MenACWY control vaccine. All receptors derive from an adult who received the MenACWY meningococcal vaccine as a control.

The chain recombines TRBV27 with TRBJ1-6, with 8 positions matching TRBD1. The germline V gene encodes CDR1 MNHEY and CDR2 SMNVEV (reference sequence). The CDR3 runs 15 residues. V shed 3 bases, J shed 7 bases, and the junction held 5 bases outside the gene matches. CDR3 residues: CASSFRTGLNSPLHF. In DNA, the CDR3 is TGTGCCAGCAGTTTTAGGACAGGGCTAAATTCACCCCTCCACTTT.

CDR3 sequence reads: CASSQDRGFYEQYF. The CDR3 DNA is TGCGCCAGCAGCCAAGACCGGGGGTTCTACGAGCAGTACTTC. The J gene is TRBJ2-7, the V gene TRBV4-1; TRBD2 might be the D (6 bases). CDR3 length: 14 residues. Germline CDR1 is MGHRA and CDR2 is YSYEKL. V lost 0 bases, J lost 3 bases, and 9 bases lay in between.

CDR3 protein: CASTESSGREAFF. DNA for the CDR3: TGTGCCAGCACCGAGTCCTCCGGCCGTGAAGCTTTCTTT. The V call is TRBV12-3 or TRBV12-4, the J call TRBJ1-1; D is unresolved. The CDR3 runs to 13 residues. V was trimmed by 7 bases and J by 7 bases, leaving 16 bases between them.

The V call is TRBV6-5, the J call TRBJ2-7; maybe TRBD2 (7 bases). Trimming removed 8 bases from V and 3 bases from J, with 20 bases in between. Germline values: CDR1 MNHEY, CDR2 SVGAGI. This CDR3 region has 15 residues. The CDR3 loop is CASGSRGGPFYEQYF. CDR3 nucleotides: TGTGCCAGCGGTTCCCGCGGGGGCCCCTTCTACGAGCAGTACTTC.

The chain links TRBV11-2 to TRBJ1-2; TRBD1 agrees at 9 bases. V lost 0 bases to trimming and J lost 4 bases; unmatched junction nucleotides: 3. The CDR3 covers 15 residues. CDR1 and CDR2 from the germline V gene are SGHAT and FQNNGV. CDR3 protein: CASSLERDRVYGYTF. The CDR3 DNA reads as TGTGCCAGCAGCTTAGAAAGGGACAGGGTCTATGGCTACACCTTC.

The chain joins TRBV5-6 to TRBJ1-2; D gene unclear. V was shortened by 0 bases and J by 7 bases, with 13 bases between the two germline ends. CDR1 and CDR2 from the germline V gene are SGHDT and YYEEEE. The CDR3 is 14 amino acids. In DNA form, the CDR3 reads TGTGCCAGCAGCTTGGCCGGGTCCTCGTCTGGCTACACCTTC. It is translated as CASSLAGSSSGYTF. Complete variable domain (other parts from reference TRBV5-6 and TRBJ1-2): DAGVTQSPTHLIKTRGQQVTLRCSPKSGHDTVSWYQQALGQGPQFIFQYYEEEERQRGNFPDRFSGHQFPNYSSELNVNALLLGDSALYLCASSLAGSSSGYTFGSGTRLTVV.

The chain employs TRBV18 and TRBJ2-7, with a tentative D call TRBD2 (6 bases). CDR3 size: 13 residues. The ends were cut back, 5 bases at V and 7 bases at J, with 15 bases in the middle. Germline assignment: CDR1 KGHSH and CDR2 LQKENI. CDR3 protein: CASSLPGLREQYF. For the CDR3, the DNA is TGTGCCAGCTCATTACCGGGACTGAGGGAGCAGTACTTC. The full variable domain, with the rest looked up from reference TRBV18 and TRBJ2-7, is NAGVMQNPRHLVRRRGQEARLRCSPMKGHSHVYWYRQLPEEGLKFMVYLQKENIIDESGMPKERFSAEFPKEGPSILRIQQVVRGDSAAYFCASSLPGLREQYFGPGTRLTVT.

This chain's CDR3 is CASSLGTSDTQYF. The CDR3 DNA is TGTGCCAGCAGCTTAGGCACTTCCGATACGCAGTATTTT. This chain uses TRBV7-2 with TRBJ2-3; D is unresolved. This CDR3 contains 13 residues. Per the germline V gene, CDR1 is SGHTA and CDR2 is FQGNSA. Trimming cost V 1 base and J 6 bases, with 8 bases left between them. Combining the CDR3 with reference TRBV7-2 and TRBJ2-3 gives the whole variable domain GAGVSQSPSNKVTEKGKDVELRCDPISGHTALYWYRQSLGQGLEFLIYFQGNSAPDKSGLPSDRFSAERTGGSVSTLTIQRTQQEDSAVYLCASSLGTSDTQYFGPGTRLTVL.

There are a few counts of this clone. The chain joins TRBV11-2 to TRBJ1-3, with D perhaps matching TRBD1 (5 bases). This CDR3 is 14 amino acids long. Per germline, CDR1 SGHAT and CDR2 FQNNGV. Trimming shortened V by 1 base and J by 1 base, and 5 bases separated the two germline ends. This CDR3 reads CASSLAGSGNTIYF. The CDR3 DNA reads as TGTGCCAGCAGCTTAGCAGGGTCTGGAAACACCATATATTTT.

The chain employs TRBV6-6 and TRBJ1-4; 7 bases are a match to TRBD1. Germline V gives CDR1 MNHNY, CDR2 SVGAGI (reference sequence). The CDR3 contains 14 residues. J lost 7 bases, V lost 2 bases, and 4 bases had no gene match. The DNA of the CDR3 is TGTGCCAGCAGTTACGGCAGGGACAGTGAAAAACTGTTTTTT. It yields the protein CASSYGRDSEKLFF.

This clone came up once. This chain joins TRBV3-1 (or the pseudogene TRBV3-2) and TRBJ1-2; tentatively, D is TRBD1 (5 bases). Trimming cost V 3 bases and J 2 bases, with 10 bases left between them. Germline V gene data show CDR1 as LGHDT and CDR2 as YNNKEL (reference sequence). This CDR3 is 14 amino acids long. The CDR3 reads CASSHVPGNYGYTF. The CDR3 region has the DNA TGTGCCAGCAGCCATGTTCCAGGGAACTATGGCTACACCTTC.

The chain links TRBV9 to TRBJ2-3; D uncertain. The CDR3 runs 13 residues. V was cut by 4 bases and J by 2 bases, with 8 bases left in between. The germline gives CDR1 SGDLS, CDR2 YYNGEE. The DNA for the CDR3 is TGTGCCAGCAGCTTCGCTCTCACAGATACGCAGTATTTT. It yields the protein CASSFALTDTQYF.

The gene calls are TRBV12-3 or TRBV12-4 and TRBJ1-2, with TRBD1 matching 9 bases. The CDR3 is 13 amino acids. Trimming took 6 bases from V and 4 from J; bases not matched to a gene: 3. In nucleotides, the CDR3 is TGTGCCAGCAGCTCACAGGGGGCCTATGGCTACACCTTC. Protein sequence: CASSSQGAYGYTF.

This clone has more than one count but fewer than ten. The chain couples TRBV15 to TRBJ1-1; 7 nucleotides agree with TRBD1. The CDR3 is 15 amino acids. V trimming: 0 bases; J trimming: 5 bases; junction bases outside the gene matches: 6. Germline V gene sequence: CDR1 LNHNV, CDR2 YYDKDF (reference sequence). The CDR3 nucleotides read TGTGCCACCAGCAGAGATCGAGGGGGCTGGACTGAAGCTTTCTTT. This translates into CATSRDRGGWTEAFF.

The chain is built from TRBV7-8 and TRBJ1-2, with 9 positions matching TRBD1. This CDR3 has 14 residues. CDR1 and CDR2 from the germline V gene are SGHVS and FQNEAQ. With V trimmed by 2 bases and J by 8 bases, 6 bases remained unmatched. This chain's CDR3 is CASSLMLDRGGYTF. CDR3 bases: TGTGCCAGCAGCTTAATGCTGGACAGGGGAGGCTACACCTTC.

J is TRBJ2-1 and V is TRBV6-2 or TRBV6-3; TRBD2 matches at 14 bases. The CDR3 length is 18 residues. The germline V gene encodes CDR1 MNHEY and CDR2 SVGEGT. V lost 0 bases and J lost 8; bases outside the gene matches: 9. The CDR3 protein is CASSYSSATSGGAHEQFF. CDR3 nucleotide sequence: TGTGCCAGCAGTTACTCTTCCGCGACTAGCGGGGGGGCACATGAGCAGTTCTTC.

The chain recombines TRBV4-3 with TRBJ2-3; D may match TRBD1 or TRBD2 (5 bases each). Germline assignment: CDR1 LGHNA and CDR2 YSLEER. This CDR3 has 15 amino acids. The germline V and J ends were trimmed by 0 bases and 8 bases, with 15 bases remaining between them. Here the CDR3 DNA reads TGCGCCAGCAGCCAAGAGCCGGGGCCGCAGGGTACGCAGTATTTT. This encodes CASSQEPGPQGTQYF.

CDR3 sequence (DNA): TGTGCCACCAGCAGAGATTATGGCAGATCCTACGAGCAGTACTTC. This codes for CATSRDYGRSYEQYF. The chain couples TRBV15 to TRBJ2-7; D is undetermined. The germline V gene has CDR1 LNHNV and CDR2 YYDKDF (reference sequence). The germline V and J ends were trimmed by 0 bases and 1 base, with 10 bases remaining between them. This CDR3 is 15 amino acids long.

This clone was seen once. The chain couples TRBV7-8 to TRBJ1-1; tentative D call: TRBD1 (5 bases). This CDR3 contains 14 residues. Germline CDR1 SGHVS, CDR2 FQNEAQ. Trimming cost V 5 bases and J 1 base, with 11 bases left between them. CDR3 nucleotide sequence: TGTGCCAGCAGCCCGGGACCGCCGAACACTGAAGCTTTCTTT. This translates into CASSPGPPNTEAFF.

The chain combines TRBV6-5 with TRBJ1-2, with a possible D match to TRBD1 (6 bases). Germline-derived CDR1 and CDR2 are MNHEY and SVGAGI. Trimming removed 8 bases from V and 4 bases from J, with 17 bases in between. The CDR3 is made up of 14 amino acids. CDR3 amino acids: CASGDGGRAYGYTF. For the CDR3, the DNA is TGTGCCAGCGGAGATGGGGGGCGGGCCTATGGCTACACCTTC.

V usage is TRBV18 and J usage is TRBJ1-2; D is unclear. Per the germline V gene, CDR1 is KGHSH and CDR2 is LQKENI. Between the trimmed V and J ends, which lost 2 bases and 7 bases, there was a span of 14 bases. The CDR3 consists of 14 residues. The CDR3 loop is CASSPKWEIPGYTF. The CDR3 DNA reads as TGTGCCAGCTCACCAAAGTGGGAAATCCCTGGCTACACCTTC. The whole variable domain, remainder taken from reference TRBV18 and TRBJ1-2, is NAGVMQNPRHLVRRRGQEARLRCSPMKGHSHVYWYRQLPEEGLKFMVYLQKENIIDESGMPKERFSAEFPKEGPSILRIQQVVRGDSAAYFCASSPKWEIPGYTFGSGTRLTVV.

CDR3 DNA sequence: TGTGCCATATCAGGGGGCCTAACCTACGAGCAGTACTTC. This gives the protein CAISGGLTYEQYF. V gene TRBV10-3 combines with J gene TRBJ2-7, with 8 bases fitting TRBD1. Losses at the gene ends were 9 bases for V and 2 bases for J; bases not matched to a gene: 6. From germline, CDR1 is ENHRY and CDR2 SYGVKD. This CDR3 is 13 amino acids long.

The J gene is TRBJ1-5, the V gene TRBV7-2, with 7 bases identical to TRBD1. The ends lost 3 bases at V and 6 bases at J; junction bases unmatched: 5. The germline gives CDR1 SGHTA, CDR2 FQGNSA. The CDR3 length is 14 residues. CDR3 coding DNA: TGTGCCAGCAGCTTCCGGGACAGACGTCAGCCCCAGCATTTT. Translated, it gives CASSFRDRRQPQHF.

This chain uses TRBV7-2 with TRBJ1-2; D ambiguous. Germline lookup yields CDR1 SGHTA and CDR2 FQGNSA. V was clipped by 0 bases and J by 3 bases, with 11 bases between them. The length of the CDR3 is 15 residues. CDR3 amino acids: CASSLAWADYYGYTF. CDR3 in DNA: TGTGCCAGCAGCTTAGCGTGGGCGGACTACTATGGCTACACCTTC.

The V gene is TRBV30, the J gene TRBJ1-3; D uncertain. Trimming took off 2 bases at V and 2 bases at J, with 10 bases between the two ends. This CDR3 is built from 14 residues. Germline V lookup: CDR1 GTSNPN, CDR2 SVGIG (reference sequence). The CDR3, as DNA: TGTGCCTGGAGTTTCGGGAGGGCTGGAAACACCATATATTTT. Its translation: CAWSFGRAGNTIYF.

This chain joins TRBV10-3 and TRBJ1-6, with a weak D call TRBD1 (5 bases). Germline V CDR1 and CDR2: ENHRY, SYGVKD. V was trimmed by 4 bases and J by 9 bases, leaving 19 bases between them. The length of the CDR3 is 16 residues. The CDR3 here is CAISGQGVSFGSPLHF. The CDR3 bases are TGTGCCATCAGTGGCCAAGGGGTTTCCTTTGGTTCACCCCTCCACTTT.

The CDR3 DNA reads as TGTGCCAGCAGACTAGCTGGCACAGATACGCAGTATTTT. Its translation is CASRLAGTDTQYF. The chain combines TRBV5-8 with TRBJ2-3; a possible D gene is TRBD2 (6 bases). The CDR3 runs 13 residues. V dropped 5 bases and J dropped 1 base, with 8 bases sitting between them. Germline V gene lookup returns CDR1 SGHTS and CDR2 YDEGEE.

The chain is built from TRBV7-8 and TRBJ1-6; 9 bases align to TRBD1. This CDR3 is 14 amino acids long. V lost 10 bases, J lost 8 bases, and 9 bases stayed unmatched. Germline assignment: CDR1 SGHVS and CDR2 FQNEAQ. CDR3 sequence: CATSWGQGHSPLHF. CDR3 coding DNA: TGTGCCACCTCCTGGGGACAGGGACATTCACCCCTCCACTTT.

This chain uses TRBV4-3 with TRBJ1-2; 10 bases map to TRBD1. Trimming took 3 bases from V and 3 from J; bases not matched to a gene: 4. CDR1 LGHNA and CDR2 YSLEER come from the germline V gene. The CDR3 has 15 residues. Here the CDR3 reads CASSHATGGDYGYTF. Here the CDR3 DNA reads TGCGCCAGCAGCCACGCGACAGGGGGCGACTATGGCTACACCTTC.

The genes are TRBV7-9 and TRBJ1-2, with 7 bases that match TRBD1. Per germline, CDR1 SEHNR and CDR2 FQNEAQ (reference sequence). This CDR3 has 16 amino acids. J gave up 0 bases and V 2 bases, and 6 bases lay outside the gene matches. The CDR3 here is CASSLLTGSTNYGYTF. In DNA, the CDR3 is TGTGCCAGCAGCTTATTGACAGGGTCTACTAACTATGGCTACACCTTC.